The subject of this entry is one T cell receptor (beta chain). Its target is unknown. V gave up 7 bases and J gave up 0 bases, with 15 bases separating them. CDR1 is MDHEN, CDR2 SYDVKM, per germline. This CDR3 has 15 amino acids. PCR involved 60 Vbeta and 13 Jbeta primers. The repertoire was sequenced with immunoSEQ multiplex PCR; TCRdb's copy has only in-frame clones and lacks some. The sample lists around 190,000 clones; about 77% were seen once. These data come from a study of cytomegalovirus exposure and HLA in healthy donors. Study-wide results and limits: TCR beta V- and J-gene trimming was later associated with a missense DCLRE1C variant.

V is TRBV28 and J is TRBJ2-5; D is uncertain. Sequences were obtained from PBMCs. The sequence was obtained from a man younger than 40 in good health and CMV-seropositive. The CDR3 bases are TGTGCCAGCAACCGAGTACCCTCAAACCAAGAGACCCAGTACTTC. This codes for CASNRVPSNQETQYF.